This TCR beta chain was observed in a study of blood T cell repertoires in COVID-19. Study overall: The United States, Italy and Spain supplied acute and convalescent COVID-19 samples. The cDNA or gDNA used as material had been derived from T cells, B-cell-depleted T cells, or PBMCs.

In the authors' methods: How many nucleated cells were present was estimated from reference gene primer amplification. The protocol was immunoSEQ multiplex PCR, while the TCRdb copy is restricted to in-frame clones and leaves out a portion. V, J and clone size reflect that table, while D and trimming were determined from the DNA. The data contain about 230,000 clones, about 90% of them singletons. This CDR3 is built from 13 residues. Looked up from germline, CDR1 is LNHDA and CDR2 is SQIVND (reference sequence). After removal of 6 bases from V and 7 bases from J, the junction contained 3 bases not matched to a gene.

The chain has TRBV19 and TRBJ1-6, with TRBD1 matching 7 bases. This TCR was sampled from a woman aged 55-69 years with acute or convalescent COVID-19. The sample consisted of peripheral blood. In nucleotides, the CDR3 is TGTGCCAGTAGGTACAGGGGAAATTCACCCCTCCACTTT. Its protein is CASRYRGNSPLHF.